These 27 T cell receptor beta chains came from one sample sequenced in a study of blood T cells in healthy people across ages. Then a second PCR, running about 6 to 11 cycles, was carried out with a sample-barcoded 5' primer and a J-beta primer mix. Each CDR3 protein gets one entry after TCRdb re-called the 5' RACE reads with MiXCR. Of some 700,000 distinct CDR3 sequences listed, roughly 20% are singletons. Source material: blood. These TCRs come from a man in his 70s in good health.

The chain has TRBV7-9 and TRBJ2-3; tentative D call: TRBD2 (6 bases). This CDR3 spans 16 amino acids. The germline CDR1 and CDR2 sequences are SEHNR and FQNEAQ (reference sequence). With 2 bases removed from V and 0 bases from J, the gap between germline ends came to 12 bases. The CDR3, as DNA: TGTGCCAGCAGCTTATGGGTCGGGGGAAGCACAGATACGCAGTATTTT. Translating gives CASSLWVGGSTDTQYF.

This chain joins TRBV7-2 and TRBJ2-2; D call uncertain. The germline V and J ends were trimmed by 4 bases and 10 bases, with 13 bases remaining between them. Germline CDR1 reads SGHTA; CDR2 reads FQGNSA. CDR3 length equals 13 residues. This CDR3 reads CASSSPGGLELFF. The CDR3, as DNA: TGTGCCAGCAGCTCCCCGGGTGGTTTGGAGCTGTTTTTT.

This clonotype was observed a few times. This chain joins TRBV2 and TRBJ1-2; 7 positions match TRBD1. Germline-derived CDR1 and CDR2 are SNHLY and FYNNEI. V trimming: 8 bases; J trimming: 7 bases; junction bases outside the gene matches: 7. The CDR3 sequence is 12 residues long. As DNA, the CDR3 is TGTGCCAGCCTGGGACAGATTTCTGGCTACACCTTC. Translation: CASLGQISGYTF. Combining the CDR3 with reference TRBV2 and TRBJ1-2 gives the whole variable domain EPEVTQTPSHQVTQMGQEVILRCVPISNHLYFYWYRQILGQKVEFLVSFYNNEISEKSEIFDDQFSVERPDGSNFTLKIRSTKLEDSAMYFCASLGQISGYTFGSGTRLTVV.

This clonotype was picked up a small number of times. The CDR3 sequence is CATSDLGAGGGYTF. In DNA, the CDR3 is TGTGCCACCAGTGATTTGGGGGCCGGTGGAGGCTACACCTTC. This chain joins TRBV24-1 and TRBJ1-2; weak D call: TRBD1 (5 bases). CDR3 size: 14 residues. The germline V and J ends were trimmed by 0 bases and 8 bases, with 12 bases remaining between them. The germline V gene has CDR1 KGHDR and CDR2 SFDVKD.

About this clonotype itself: A junction end diverges from the germline sequence, so it may reflect a read error. The J gene is TRBJ2-4, the V gene TRBV6-6; a weak D match, TRBD1 (6 bases). Looked up from germline, CDR1 is MNHNY and CDR2 is SVGAGI (reference sequence). The CDR3 runs to 14 residues. CDR3 in DNA: TGTGCCGGCAGTTCAACAGGGGCCAAAAACATTCAGTACTTC. It yields the protein CAGSSTGAKNIQYF.

This chain links TRBV7-6 with TRBJ1-3; unclear D gene. V lost 4 bases and J lost 1, with 11 bases in between. From germline, CDR1 is SGHVS and CDR2 FNYEAQ. This CDR3 region has 15 residues. The CDR3 DNA sequence: TGTGCCAGCAGCTCAGCAGCGGGATCTGGAAACACCATATATTTT. Encoded protein: CASSSAAGSGNTIYF.

This clonotype was found a few times. In nucleotides, the CDR3 is TGTGCCAGCAGTTTATCGGGGCTCAGCTCTGGGGCCAACGTCCTGACTTTC. Amino acids: CASSLSGLSSGANVLTF. J is TRBJ2-6 and V is TRBV12-3 or TRBV12-4; the D call may be TRBD1 or TRBD2 (5 bases each). Trimming removed 2 bases at V and 0 bases at J, with 11 bases between. The CDR3 is 17 amino acids.

This clonotype was seen a few times. DNA of the CDR3: TGTGCCAGCAGTCGAAACGGGCAGTATAATTCACCCCTCCACTTT. This codes for CASSRNGQYNSPLHF. The chain uses TRBV12-3 or TRBV12-4 and TRBJ1-6; D is unresolved. The CDR3 is 15 amino acids. The V end was cut by 5 bases, the J end by 4 bases, with 12 bases between.

The chain carries TRBV4-3 and TRBJ2-1; TRBD2 matches at 8 bases. Germline loops: CDR1 LGHNA, CDR2 YSLEER. The CDR3 sequence is 18 residues long. Losses at the gene ends were 4 bases for V and 0 bases for J; bases not matched to a gene: 11. The CDR3: CASSRKEELAVSYNEQFF. The CDR3 DNA reads TGCGCCAGCAGCCGCAAAGAGGAACTAGCGGTCTCCTACAATGAGCAGTTCTTC.

CDR3 in amino acids: CASRPSRDSYGYTF. The DNA of the CDR3 is TGTGCCAGCAGGCCCTCCCGGGACAGCTATGGCTACACCTTC. The chain employs TRBV27 and TRBJ1-2; 7 nucleotides line up with TRBD1. Losses at the gene ends were 6 bases for V and 4 bases for J; bases not matched to a gene: 8. The germline CDR1 and CDR2 sequences are MNHEY and SMNVEV (reference sequence). CDR3 length equals 14 residues.

In regard to this clonotype: No conserved phenylalanine or tryptophan is present at the end of the CDR3, so a read error is the likely explanation. The chain is built from TRBV27 and TRBJ1-2, with TRBD1 matching over 7 bases. The junction had 7 bases not matched to a gene; V was cut back by 4 bases and J by 8 bases. Germline lookup yields CDR1 MNHEY and CDR2 SMNVEV (reference sequence). The CDR3 runs 13 residues. CDR3 bases: TGTGCCAGCAGTTCGAGGGGGCGGTGGGGCTACACCTAC. Its translation: CASSSRGRWGYTY.

This clonotype has a handful of counts. A junction boundary mismatches the germline segment, possibly from a read error. For the CDR3, the DNA is TGCGCCAGCAGCCAAGGGACAGGGGGTCAAGAGACCCAGTACTTT. Amino acids: CASSQGTGGQETQYF. The V call is TRBV4-3, the J call TRBJ2-5, with 10 bases matching TRBD1. The germline V gene encodes CDR1 LGHNA and CDR2 YSLEER. The CDR3 has 15 residues.

The chain has TRBV20-1 and TRBJ2-4; D is ambiguous. The germline V gene encodes CDR1 DFQATT and CDR2 SNEGSKA (reference sequence). The CDR3 has 14 residues. The V end was cut by 5 bases, the J end by 0 bases, with 11 bases between. CDR3 in amino acids: CSADNRVAKNIQYF. The CDR3 bases are TGCAGTGCTGACAATAGGGTAGCCAAAAACATTCAGTACTTC.

This chain uses TRBV10-3 with TRBJ1-1; 9 bases agree with TRBD1. Germline V gene lookup returns CDR1 ENHRY and CDR2 SYGVKD. V lost 1 base and J lost 6; bases outside the gene matches: 3. CDR3 length equals 14 residues. CDR3: CAISEWTGAPEAFF. Here the CDR3 DNA reads TGTGCCATCAGTGAGTGGACAGGGGCCCCTGAAGCTTTCTTT.

The chain couples TRBV9 to TRBJ2-3; 12 nucleotides agree with TRBD2. The CDR3 runs to 16 residues. Germline V CDR1 and CDR2: SGDLS, YYNGEE. V lost 0 bases, J lost 5 bases, and 4 bases stayed unmatched. CDR3 DNA sequence: TGTGCCAGCAGCGTAGCGAGACTAGCGGGAGTAGATACGCAGTATTTT. Translation: CASSVARLAGVDTQYF.

V and J are TRBV12-3 or TRBV12-4 and TRBJ2-1; TRBD2 agrees at 10 bases. The CDR3 loop spans 14 amino acids. V was pared by 7 bases and J by 2 bases, with 2 bases of the junction left unmatched. The CDR3 DNA is TGTGCCAGCACCCTAGCGGGGGCCTACAATGAGCAGTTCTTC. Translating it yields CASTLAGAYNEQFF.

This clonotype was seen more than once but under ten times. V and J are TRBV20-1 and TRBJ2-7; perhaps TRBD1 as D (7 bases). This CDR3 spans 13 amino acids. CDR1 DFQATT and CDR2 SNEGSKA come from the germline V gene (reference sequence). With 6 bases removed from V and 6 bases from J, the gap between germline ends came to 18 bases. The chain's CDR3 is CSARGQGVCEQYF. CDR3 sequence (DNA): TGCAGTGCCCGGGGGCAGGGGGTTTGCGAGCAGTACTTC.

This clonotype came up many times. V is TRBV6-2 or TRBV6-3 and J is TRBJ1-6, with D possibly matching TRBD1 (6 bases). Germline lookup yields CDR1 MNHEY and CDR2 SVGEGT. There are 16 residues in the CDR3. V lost 7 bases, J lost 2 bases, and 15 bases lay in between. CDR3 DNA sequence: TGTGCCAGCACCCTCCGCCGGGACACCTATAATTCACCCCTCCACTTT. Protein product: CASTLRRDTYNSPLHF.

This clonotype was seen more than once but under ten times. The gene calls are TRBV28 and TRBJ2-7, with D possibly matching TRBD2 (5 bases). Trimming pared 5 bases from V and 4 bases from J, leaving 15 bases between. CDR3 length: 14 residues. Per the germline V gene, CDR1 is MDHEN and CDR2 is SYDVKM. The CDR3 region is CASSPPGWRYEQYF. The CDR3 DNA is TGTGCCAGCAGTCCCCCGGGATGGAGATACGAGCAGTACTTC.

This clonotype was counted between two and nine times. V and J are TRBV29-1 and TRBJ1-1; no clear D gene. Between the trimmed V and J ends, which lost 4 bases and 12 bases, there was a span of 15 bases. Germline CDR1 and CDR2: SQVTM and ANQGSEA. This CDR3 spans 11 amino acids. The CDR3 DNA sequence: TGCAGCGTTGTCCTATCCCATAAACCTTTCTTT. It encodes CSVVLSHKPFF.

This clonotype was counted a few times. The chain is built from TRBV7-6 and TRBJ2-7; 10 nucleotides line up with TRBD2. V lost 2 bases and J lost 2; bases outside the gene matches: 3. This CDR3 is 15 amino acids long. Germline V gives CDR1 SGHVS, CDR2 FNYEAQ. Here the CDR3 DNA reads TGTGCCAGCAGCTTAAGAGCGGGAGGGCCCTACGAGCAGTACGTC. As protein: CASSLRAGGPYEQYV.

The gene calls are TRBV12-3 or TRBV12-4 and TRBJ1-1; D not certain. This CDR3 is built from 13 residues. Trimming cost V 3 bases and J 4 bases, with 9 bases left between them. The CDR3 DNA follows: TGTGCCAGCAGTTTGGGTCTCTCCACTGAAGCTTTCTTT. Its protein is CASSLGLSTEAFF.

This clonotype occurred many times. The rearrangement joins TRBV6-6 to TRBJ1-1; D is possibly TRBD1 (6 bases). Germline V gene lookup returns CDR1 MNHNY and CDR2 SVGAGI (reference sequence). The CDR3 is 16 residues long. Trimming took off 7 bases at V and 4 bases at J, with 22 bases between the two ends. The CDR3 sequence is CASTLGVNRAGTEAFF. CDR3 in DNA: TGTGCCAGCACCTTAGGGGTTAACAGGGCCGGCACTGAAGCTTTCTTT.

Only a few counts were recorded for this clonotype. CDR3 sequence reads: CASSRAGTNEQFF. The CDR3 bases are TGTGCCAGCAGCCGTGCGGGTACCAATGAGCAGTTCTTC. V usage is TRBV11-2 and J usage is TRBJ2-1; D is perhaps TRBD2 (5 bases). This CDR3 has 13 amino acids. CDR1 SGHAT and CDR2 FQNNGV come from the germline V gene. Trimming took off 5 bases at V and 6 bases at J, with 11 bases between the two ends.

The V call is TRBV12-3 or TRBV12-4, the J call TRBJ2-2; D may be TRBD1 (6 bases). V lost 2 bases and J 0 bases, leaving 16 bases between the germline ends. This CDR3 is built from 18 residues. CDR3 sequence (DNA): TGTGCCAGCAGTTTACCTACAACGGACAGTTCGAACACCGGGGAGCTGTTTTTT. Translated: CASSLPTTDSSNTGELFF.

V usage is TRBV28 and J usage is TRBJ2-7; D not resolved. Germline loops: CDR1 MDHEN, CDR2 SYDVKM. V shed 6 bases and J shed 4 bases, with 10 bases lying between them. This CDR3 contains 12 residues. CDR3 in DNA: TGTGCCAGCAGGGACGGATTTTACGAGCAGTACTTC. It yields the protein CASRDGFYEQYF.

On this clonotype itself: This may be a read error: a much more frequent sequence differs by one nucleotide. Because the CDR3 is missing its conserved closing phenylalanine or tryptophan, this is likely a read error. The chain joins TRBV12-5 to TRBJ2-5; D not resolved. This CDR3 has 13 residues. V dropped 4 bases and J dropped 5 bases, with 11 bases sitting between them. Germline loops: CDR1 LGHNT, CDR2 FRNRAP. CDR3 in amino acids: CASGWGNAETQYV. CDR3 bases: TGTGCTAGTGGTTGGGGAAACGCGGAGACCCAGTACGTC.